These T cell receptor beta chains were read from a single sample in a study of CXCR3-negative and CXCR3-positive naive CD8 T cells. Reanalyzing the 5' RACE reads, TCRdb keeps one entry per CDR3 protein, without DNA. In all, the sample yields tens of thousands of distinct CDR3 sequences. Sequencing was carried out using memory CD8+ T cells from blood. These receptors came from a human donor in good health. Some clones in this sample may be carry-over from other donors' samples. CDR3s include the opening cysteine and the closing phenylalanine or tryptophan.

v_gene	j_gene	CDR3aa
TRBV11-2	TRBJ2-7	CASSFGASGGYEQYF
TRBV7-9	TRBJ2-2	CASSLVSNTGELFF
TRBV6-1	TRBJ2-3	CASSEEGASRSAQYF
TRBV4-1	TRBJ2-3	CASSQDPERGAPGTQYF
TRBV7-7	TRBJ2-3	CASSRDSSDTQYF
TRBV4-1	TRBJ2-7	CASSRGGTGFYEQYF
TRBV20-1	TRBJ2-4	CSARPTLGQGQQRRYIQYF
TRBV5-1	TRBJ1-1	CASSSYRGQNTEAFF
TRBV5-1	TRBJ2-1	CASSLTVFEQFF
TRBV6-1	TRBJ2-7	CASSAWTSGRGYEQYF
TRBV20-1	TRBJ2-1	CSARDRGSGSNEQFF
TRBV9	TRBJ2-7	CASSVADVSYEQYF
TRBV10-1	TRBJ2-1	CASSESEGVGLIYNEQFF
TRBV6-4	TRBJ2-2	CASSVEQGPGELFF
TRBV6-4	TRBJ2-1	CASSDRDGSYNEQFF
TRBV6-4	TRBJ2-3	CASSLGGADTQYF
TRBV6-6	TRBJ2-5	CASSPAGAQETQYF
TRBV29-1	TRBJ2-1	CSVEESTGPYNEQFF
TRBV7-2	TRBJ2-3	CASSLSGTSGITDTQYF
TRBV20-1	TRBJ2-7	CSAPLLGTSGGLNPYEQYF
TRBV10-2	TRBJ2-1	CASSESGLTISYNEQFF
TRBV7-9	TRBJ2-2	CASRTDRGDTGELFF
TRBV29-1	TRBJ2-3	CSVEDPGPRTDTQYF